A selection of T cell receptor beta chains follows, all from one sample in a study of blood T cell repertoires in COVID-19. Sequencing was performed with immunoSEQ multiplex PCR; in TCRdb, only in-frame clones are kept and a portion is missing. This sample has roughly 430,000 clones, with about 88% found just once. The sequenced sample was PBMCs or T cells enriched from blood (not recorded which). The receptors originated from a woman aged 18-35 years who had been exposed to COVID-19. Both conserved end residues are part of each CDR3. Each record gives: D gene, J gene, V gene, clone size, CDR3 DNA, CDR3 protein. D genes are given only for firm matches. Clone size, where shown, is once, few, many, or a class for clones that have expanded.

. | TRBJ2-3 | TRBV28 | . | TGTGCCAGCAGTTCGGCAGATACGCAGTATTTT | CASSSADTQYF
TRBD1 | TRBJ1-5 | TRBV4-2 | . | TGTGCCAGCAGCCAAGAGGGACAGGCCTTGAATCAGCCCCAGCATTTT | CASSQEGQALNQPQHF
TRBD1 | TRBJ1-4 | TRBV9 | . | TGTGCCAGCAGCGGACAGGGGGAAAAACTGTTTTTT | CASSGQGEKLFF
. | TRBJ2-1 | TRBV4-2 | . | TGTGCCAGCAGCCAAGAAAGTGGCTTTAACAATGAGCAGTTCTTC | CASSQESGFNNEQFF
. | TRBJ1-1 | TRBV6-4 | . | TGTGCCAGCAGTGTCTTTGGGGGGGCTGAAGCTTTCTTT | CASSVFGGAEAFF
TRBD1 | TRBJ2-7 | TRBV4-2 | . | TGTGCCAGCAGCCAAGATTGGACAGGGTCGTCCTACGAGCAGTACTTC | CASSQDWTGSSYEQYF
TRBD1 | TRBJ2-3 | TRBV19 | once | TGTGCCAGTAGGTCCGGGACAGTCTCCACAGATACGCAGTATTTT | CASRSGTVSTDTQYF
TRBD1 | TRBJ1-5 | TRBV6-2/TRBV6-3 | few | TGTGCCAGCAGTTACCCCCGAGCACAGGGGGGAACGCGGATTGGTCAGCCCCAGCATTTT | CASSYPRAQGGTRIGQPQHF
. | TRBJ1-2 | TRBV5-4 | . | TGTGCCAGCAGCTTGGTCAGGGAAGCTAACTATGGCTACACCTTC | CASSLVREANYGYTF
TRBD1 | TRBJ1-2 | TRBV7-9 | . | TGTGCCAGCAGCTTATTGGGACAGGGGGCGGCTAACTATGGCTACACCTTC | CASSLLGQGAANYGYTF
TRBD1 | TRBJ2-2 | TRBV5-6 | . | TGTGCCAGCAGCTTGTTGCAGGGGGCTCTGGCCGGGGAGCTGTTTTTT | CASSLLQGALAGELFF
. | TRBJ2-1 | TRBV18 | . | TGTGCCAGCTCACCACCGCAGGGAAGCTCCTACAATGAGCAGTTCTTC | CASSPPQGSSYNEQFF
TRBD1 | TRBJ1-1 | TRBV5-6 | . | TGTGCCAGCAGCTTTTTTGGGACAGGGGGCACTGAAGCTTTCTTT | CASSFFGTGGTEAFF
. | TRBJ2-7 | TRBV27 | . | TGTGCCAGCAGGTCACCGACTAGAGCCCGGGCCTCCGAGCAGTACTTC | CASRSPTRARASEQYF
. | TRBJ2-7 | TRBV10-2 | . | TGCGCCAGCAGCGAGGGACTTACCTACTCCTACGAGCAGTACTTC | CASSEGLTYSYEQYF
. | TRBJ1-5 | TRBV27 | . | TGTGCCAGCAGTGTCCGCGGGCCAAATAGCAATCAGCCCCAGCATTTT | CASSVRGPNSNQPQHF
. | TRBJ2-7 | TRBV18 | . | TGTGCCAGCTCACCGGTAGACAGCTCCTACGAGCAGTACTTC | CASSPVDSSYEQYF
TRBD1 | TRBJ1-5 | TRBV12-3/TRBV12-4 | once | TGTGCCAGCAGTCGACAGGGGGCTGAGCCCCAGCATTTT | CASSRQGAEPQHF
TRBD1 | TRBJ1-4 | TRBV4-3 | once | TGCGCCAGCAGCCGAGCCGGGACAGCGAATGAAAAACTGTTTTTT | CASSRAGTANEKLFF
TRBD2 | TRBJ2-7 | TRBV2 | . | TGTGCCAGCAGGGAGGGGACTAGTCGGTTCTACGAGCAGTACTTC | CASREGTSRFYEQYF
TRBD2 | TRBJ2-7 | TRBV15 | . | TGTGCCACCAGCAGACTATCCGGGACTAAGGCCTACGAGCAGTACTTC | CATSRLSGTKAYEQYF
TRBD2 | TRBJ2-1 | TRBV10-3 | . | TGTGCCATCAGTGAGGGGCCGGCGACTAGCGGGAGGGCTGGGGATGAGCAGTTCTTC | CAISEGPATSGRAGDEQFF
. | TRBJ1-2 | TRBV15 | . | TGTGCCACCAGCAGAGAACAGGGAGGGTGGTATGGCTACACCTTC | CATSREQGGWYGYTF
. | TRBJ2-7 | TRBV6-5 | . | TGTGCCAGCAGTTACTCGAGGTGGGTGGAGGCCTACGAGCAGTACTTC | CASSYSRWVEAYEQYF
. | TRBJ2-2 | TRBV6-5 | . | TGTGCCAGCAGTTACACAGGGAAAGGGCTGTTTTTT | CASSYTGKGLFF
. | TRBJ2-7 | TRBV28 | few | TGTGCCAGCAGTGTCAGTTACGAGCAGTACTTC | CASSVSYEQYF
. | TRBJ2-7 | TRBV6-5 | . | TGTGCCAGCAGTTACTCGAGGTCGGGATCCGAGCAGTACTTC | CASSYSRSGSEQYF
TRBD1 | TRBJ1-2 | TRBV27 | . | TGTGCCAGCAGTTTATCGGGGGGACAGGGCTCTGGCTACACCTTC | CASSLSGGQGSGYTF
TRBD1 | TRBJ1-2 | TRBV6-5 | once | TGTGCCAGCACCCAGGACAGGGGATGGGATGGCTACACCTTC | CASTQDRGWDGYTF
TRBD1 | TRBJ1-2 | TRBV11-2 | . | TGTGCCAGCAGCTTAGAGGGACAGGGTATAAGGGCTTATGGCTACACCTTC | CASSLEGQGIRAYGYTF
. | TRBJ2-1 | TRBV2 | . | TGTGCCAGCAGTGTCGGTCGCTCCTACAATGAGCAGTTCTTC | CASSVGRSYNEQFF
. | TRBJ2-7 | TRBV30 | . | TGTGCCTACGACAGGTCTACCTACGAGCAGTACTTC | CAYDRSTYEQYF
TRBD2 | TRBJ2-1 | TRBV12-3/TRBV12-4 | . | TGTGCCAGCAGTTTAACTAGCGGAAATGAGCAGTTCTTC | CASSLTSGNEQFF
TRBD1 | TRBJ1-1 | TRBV5-1 | . | TGCGCCAGCAGCTTCAACCCCGACAGGGGGACTGAAGCTTTCTTT | CASSFNPDRGTEAFF
. | TRBJ1-4 | TRBV9 | . | TGTGCCAGCAGCGGAGAGGGGCTCCGCGGGGGTGAAAAACTGTTTTTT | CASSGEGLRGGEKLFF
TRBD1 | TRBJ1-6 | TRBV2 | . | TGTGCCTGCCGGGACAGGGGTGGGGACCGGATTTCACCCCTCCACTTT | CACRDRGGDRISPLHF
. | TRBJ2-5 | TRBV7-3 | . | TGTGCCAGCAGACGGCAGCAGGGGGAGACCCAGTACTTC | CASRRQQGETQYF
TRBD2 | TRBJ2-1 | TRBV3-1/TRBV3-2 | . | TGTGCCAGCAGCCCCCTGGCGCCCGGGACTAGCGGGAACAATGAGCAGTTCTTC | CASSPLAPGTSGNNEQFF
TRBD2 | TRBJ2-5 | TRBV7-2 | . | TGTGCCAGCAGCATCGGACTAGCGGTACAAGAGACCCAGTACTTC | CASSIGLAVQETQYF
TRBD1 | TRBJ1-2 | TRBV19 | . | TGTGCCAGTAGGCCACAGGGGGAATCAGTCTATGGCTACACCTTC | CASRPQGESVYGYTF
TRBD2 | TRBJ2-1 | TRBV11-2 | . | TGTGCCAGCAGCTCGAGAGGGCGGGGGGGAAACAATGAGCAGTTCTTC | CASSSRGRGGNNEQFF
. | TRBJ1-1 | TRBV18 | . | TGTGCCAGCTCACCCCGGGTAGACCCGAGAGAAGCTTTCTTT | CASSPRVDPREAFF
TRBD1 | TRBJ2-5 | TRBV18 | . | TGTGCCAGCTCACCAACAGGGGGTATAAGGGAGACCCAGTACTTC | CASSPTGGIRETQYF
. | TRBJ1-2 | TRBV10-3 | once | TGTGCCATCAGTGAGTCGATGGTGGAGGGCTACACCTTC | CAISESMVEGYTF
. | TRBJ1-2 | TRBV4-3 | few | TGCGCCAGCAGCCAATTGATGAGGTTCTATGGCTACACCTTC | CASSQLMRFYGYTF
TRBD1 | TRBJ1-1 | TRBV10-3 | few | TGTGCCATCGGACAGGGCGCGGCCAACACTGAAGCTTTCTTT | CAIGQGAANTEAFF
TRBD1 | TRBJ1-2 | TRBV28 | few | TGTGCCAGCTACAAACAGGGGAACTATGGCTACACCTTC | CASYKQGNYGYTF
TRBD2 | TRBJ2-1 | TRBV11-2 | once | TGTGCCAGCAGCCTAGGGAGGGTCCCCTACAATGAGCAGTTCTTC | CASSLGRVPYNEQFF
TRBD2 | TRBJ2-7 | TRBV19 | . | TGTGCCAGTAGTTGGGGAGGGTTATTGGACGAGCAGTACTTC | CASSWGGLLDEQYF
. | TRBJ2-1 | TRBV9 | . | TGTGCCAGCAGCTCTGGTGGCAGGGGCTCCTACAATGAGCAGTTCTTC | CASSSGGRGSYNEQFF
. | TRBJ1-5 | TRBV28 | . | TGTGCCAGCAGTTCACAGACACCATCGAGGCCCCAGCATTTT | CASSSQTPSRPQHF
. | TRBJ1-1 | TRBV5-1 | . | TGCGCCAGCTACGAGGGCTTGAACACTGAAGCTTTCTTT | CASYEGLNTEAFF
TRBD1 | TRBJ1-1 | TRBV14 | . | TGTGCCAGCAGCCTCCCCGTAATCGACAGGGGCTACACTGAAGCTTTCTTT | CASSLPVIDRGYTEAFF
TRBD2 | TRBJ2-1 | TRBV20-1 | . | TGCAGTGCTAGTATTAGTAGCGGGAAAGATGAGCAGTTCTTC | CSASISSGKDEQFF
. | TRBJ1-1 | TRBV27 | . | TGTGCCAGCAGTTTAAGGACAGCTAGTGAAGCTTTCTTT | CASSLRTASEAFF
TRBD1 | TRBJ2-2 | TRBV25-1 | . | TGTGCCAGCGGAAAGTCCGGACAGGGTAGGAACGGGGAGCTGTTTTTT | CASGKSGQGRNGELFF
. | TRBJ1-2 | TRBV4-3 | . | TGCGCCAGCAGCCAAGATCAAACAGGGAATGCGTATGGCTACACCTTC | CASSQDQTGNAYGYTF
. | TRBJ2-1 | TRBV11-3 | . | TGTGCCAGCAGCTTAGGTCAGGGATTCGACAATGAGCAGTTCTTC | CASSLGQGFDNEQFF
. | TRBJ2-3 | TRBV27 | . | TGTGCCAGCAGTCGGGACATAAGTAGGACAGATACGCAGTATTTT | CASSRDISRTDTQYF